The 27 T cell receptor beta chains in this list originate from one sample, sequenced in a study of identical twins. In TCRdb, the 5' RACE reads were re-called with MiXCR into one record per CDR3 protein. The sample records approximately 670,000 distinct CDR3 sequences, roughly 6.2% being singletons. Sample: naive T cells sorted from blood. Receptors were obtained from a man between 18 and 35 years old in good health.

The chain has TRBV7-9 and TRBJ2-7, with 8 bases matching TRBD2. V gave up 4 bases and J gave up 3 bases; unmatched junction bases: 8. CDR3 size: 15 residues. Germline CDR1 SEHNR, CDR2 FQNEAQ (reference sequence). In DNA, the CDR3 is TGTGCCAGCAGCTCACTAGCGGTCGGGGACTACGAGCAGTACTTC. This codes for CASSSLAVGDYEQYF. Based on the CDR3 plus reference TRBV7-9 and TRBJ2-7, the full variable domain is DTGVSQNPRHKITKRGQNVTFRCDPISEHNRLYWYRQTLGQGPEFLTYFQNEAQLEKSRLLSDRFSAERPKGSFSTLEIQRTEQGDSAMYLCASSSLAVGDYEQYFGPGTRLTVT.

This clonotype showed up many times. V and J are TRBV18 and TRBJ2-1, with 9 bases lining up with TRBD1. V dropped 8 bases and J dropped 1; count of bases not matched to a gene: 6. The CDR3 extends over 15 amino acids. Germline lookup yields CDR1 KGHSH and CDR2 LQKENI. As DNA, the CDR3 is TGTGCCAGCAGCCCCGGGACAGGGTCCTACAATGAGCAGTTCTTC. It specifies CASSPGTGSYNEQFF. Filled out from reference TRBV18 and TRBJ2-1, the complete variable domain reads NAGVMQNPRHLVRRRGQEARLRCSPMKGHSHVYWYRQLPEEGLKFMVYLQKENIIDESGMPKERFSAEFPKEGPSILRIQQVVRGDSAAYFCASSPGTGSYNEQFFGPGTRLTVL.

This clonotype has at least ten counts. The CDR3 bases are TGCGCCAGCAGCTTAATTGGGGTTGAAGGAAACACCATATATTTT. Its protein is CASSLIGVEGNTIYF. J is TRBJ1-3 and V is TRBV5-1; no firm D call. Germline V CDR1 and CDR2: SGHRS, YFSETQ. The CDR3 has 15 amino acids. V was cut by 2 bases and J by 4 bases, with 13 bases left in between.

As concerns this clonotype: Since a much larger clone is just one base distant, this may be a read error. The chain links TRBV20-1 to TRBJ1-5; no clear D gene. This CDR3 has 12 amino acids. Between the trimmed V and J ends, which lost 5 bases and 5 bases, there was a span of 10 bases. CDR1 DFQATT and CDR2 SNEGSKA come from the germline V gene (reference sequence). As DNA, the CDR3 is TGCAGTGCTGGAGCGGGATATCAGCCCCAGCATTTT. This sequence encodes CSAGAGYQPQHF.

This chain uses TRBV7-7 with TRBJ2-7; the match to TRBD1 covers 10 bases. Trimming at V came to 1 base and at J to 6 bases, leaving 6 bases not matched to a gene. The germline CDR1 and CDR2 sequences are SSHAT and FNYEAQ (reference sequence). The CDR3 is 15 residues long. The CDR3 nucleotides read TGTGCCAGCAGCTTAGGAGGGACAGGGGACTCCGAGCAGTACGTC. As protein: CASSLGGTGDSEQYV.

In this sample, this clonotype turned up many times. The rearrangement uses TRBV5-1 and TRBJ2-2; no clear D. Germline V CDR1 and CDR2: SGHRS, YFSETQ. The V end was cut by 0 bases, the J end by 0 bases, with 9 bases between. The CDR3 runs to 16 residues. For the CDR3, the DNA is TGCGCCAGCAGCTTGGAACCCCTCGCGAACACCGGGGAGCTGTTTTTT. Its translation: CASSLEPLANTGELFF.

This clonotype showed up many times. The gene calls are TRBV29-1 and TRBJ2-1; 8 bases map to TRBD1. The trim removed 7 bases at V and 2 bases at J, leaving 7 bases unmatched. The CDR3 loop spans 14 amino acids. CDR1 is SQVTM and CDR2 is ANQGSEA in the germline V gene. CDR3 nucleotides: TGCAGCGCCAGGGGGCGGGTTACCTACAATGAGCAGTTCTTC. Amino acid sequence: CSARGRVTYNEQFF.

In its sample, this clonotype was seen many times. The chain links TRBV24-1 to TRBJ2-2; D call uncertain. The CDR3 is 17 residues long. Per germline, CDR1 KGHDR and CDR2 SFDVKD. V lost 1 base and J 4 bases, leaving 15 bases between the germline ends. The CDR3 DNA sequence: TGTGCCACCAGTGATTTTAGGCCGAAGATACGCACCGGGGAGCTGTTTTTT. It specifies CATSDFRPKIRTGELFF.

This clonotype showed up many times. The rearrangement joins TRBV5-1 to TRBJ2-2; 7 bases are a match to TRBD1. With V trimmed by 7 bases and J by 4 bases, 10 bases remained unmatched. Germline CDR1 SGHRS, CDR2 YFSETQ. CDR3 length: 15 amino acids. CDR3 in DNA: TGCGCCAGCGAGCCTAGGACAGGAGCCACCGGGGAGCTGTTTTTT. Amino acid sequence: CASEPRTGATGELFF.

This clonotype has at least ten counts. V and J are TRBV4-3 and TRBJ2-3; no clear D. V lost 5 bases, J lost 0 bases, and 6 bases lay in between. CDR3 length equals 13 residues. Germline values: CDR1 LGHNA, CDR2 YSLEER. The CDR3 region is CASSATSTDTQYF. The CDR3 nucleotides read TGCGCCAGCAGCGCCACCAGCACAGATACGCAGTATTTT.

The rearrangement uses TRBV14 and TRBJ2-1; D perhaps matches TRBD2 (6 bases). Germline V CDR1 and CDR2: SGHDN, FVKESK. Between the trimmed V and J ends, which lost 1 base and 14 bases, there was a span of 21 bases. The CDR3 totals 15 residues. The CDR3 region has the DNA TGTGCCAGCAGCCAAGCTGGGAGCGGGTTCTCTGGGAAGTTCTTC. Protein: CASSQAGSGFSGKFF.

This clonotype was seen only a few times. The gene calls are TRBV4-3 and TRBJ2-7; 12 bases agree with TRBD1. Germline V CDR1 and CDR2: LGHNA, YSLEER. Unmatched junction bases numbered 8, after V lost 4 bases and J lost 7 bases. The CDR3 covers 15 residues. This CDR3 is CASSPGTGGADEQYF. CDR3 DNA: TGCGCCAGCAGCCCCGGGACAGGGGGCGCGGATGAGCAGTACTTC.

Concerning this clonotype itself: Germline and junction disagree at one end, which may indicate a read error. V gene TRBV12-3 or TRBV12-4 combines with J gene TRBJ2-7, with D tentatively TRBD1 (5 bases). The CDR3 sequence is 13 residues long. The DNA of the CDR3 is TGTGCCGGCAGTTTAACAGGCTCCTACGAGCAGTACTTC. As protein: CAGSLTGSYEQYF.

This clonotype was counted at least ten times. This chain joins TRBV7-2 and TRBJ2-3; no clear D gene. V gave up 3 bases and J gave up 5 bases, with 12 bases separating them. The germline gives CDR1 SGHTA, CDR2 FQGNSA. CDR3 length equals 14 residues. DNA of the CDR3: TGTGCCAGCAGCTTGGCCCGGGCTCAAGATACGCAGTATTTT. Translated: CASSLARAQDTQYF.

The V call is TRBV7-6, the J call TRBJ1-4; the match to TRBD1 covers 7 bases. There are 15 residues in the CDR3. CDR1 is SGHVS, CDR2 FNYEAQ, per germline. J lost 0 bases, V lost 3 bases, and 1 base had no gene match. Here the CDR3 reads CASSFGTATNEKLFF. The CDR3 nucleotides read TGTGCCAGCAGCTTCGGGACAGCAACTAATGAAAAACTGTTTTTT.

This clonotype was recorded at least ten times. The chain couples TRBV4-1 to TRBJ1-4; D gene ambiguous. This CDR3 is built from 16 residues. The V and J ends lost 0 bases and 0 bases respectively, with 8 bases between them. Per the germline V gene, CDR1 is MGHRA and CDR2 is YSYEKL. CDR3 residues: CASSQDLTATNEKLFF. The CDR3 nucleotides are TGCGCCAGCAGCCAAGATCTTACAGCAACTAATGAAAAACTGTTTTTT.

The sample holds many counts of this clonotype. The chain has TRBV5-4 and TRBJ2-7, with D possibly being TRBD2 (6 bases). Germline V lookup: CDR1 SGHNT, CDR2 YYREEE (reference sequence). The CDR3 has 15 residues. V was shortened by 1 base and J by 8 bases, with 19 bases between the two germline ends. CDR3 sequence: CASSLLRDSIYKQYF. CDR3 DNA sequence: TGTGCCAGCAGCTTGCTCCGGGACTCCATTTACAAGCAGTACTTC.

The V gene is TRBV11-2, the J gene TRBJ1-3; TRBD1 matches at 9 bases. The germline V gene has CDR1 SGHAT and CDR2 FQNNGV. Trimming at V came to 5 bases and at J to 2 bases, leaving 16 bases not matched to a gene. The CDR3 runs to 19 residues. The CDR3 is CASSPTSLPGQGTGNTIYF. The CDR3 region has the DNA TGTGCCAGCAGCCCAACCTCACTTCCGGGACAGGGAACTGGAAACACCATATATTTT.

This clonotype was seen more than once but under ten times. The CDR3: CSARDTTLGEQFF. CDR3 nucleotides: TGCAGTGCTAGAGACACCACCCTTGGGGAGCAGTTCTTC. The chain joins TRBV20-1 to TRBJ2-1; D unclear. CDR3 size: 13 residues. The germline CDR1 and CDR2 sequences are DFQATT and SNEGSKA (reference sequence). The V end lost 0 bases, the J end lost 10 bases, and 13 bases lay between the germline ends.

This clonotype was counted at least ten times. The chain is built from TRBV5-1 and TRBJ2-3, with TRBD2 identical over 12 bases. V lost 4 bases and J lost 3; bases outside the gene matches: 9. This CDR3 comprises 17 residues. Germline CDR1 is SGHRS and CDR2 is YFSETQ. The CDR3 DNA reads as TGCGCCAGCAGCCCGAATCCTAGCGGGAGGGCGACAGATACGCAGTATTTT. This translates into CASSPNPSGRATDTQYF.

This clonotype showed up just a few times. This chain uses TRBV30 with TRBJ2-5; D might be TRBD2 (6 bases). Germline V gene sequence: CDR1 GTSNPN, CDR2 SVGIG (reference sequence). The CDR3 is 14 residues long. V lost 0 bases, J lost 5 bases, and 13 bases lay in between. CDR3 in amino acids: CAWSVGRERETQYF. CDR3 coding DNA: TGTGCCTGGAGTGTCGGACGGGAGAGGGAGACCCAGTACTTC.

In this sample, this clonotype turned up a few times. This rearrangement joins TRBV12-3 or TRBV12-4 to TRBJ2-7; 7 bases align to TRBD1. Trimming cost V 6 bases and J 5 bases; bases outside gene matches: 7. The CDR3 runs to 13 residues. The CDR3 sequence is CASSRRDRDEQYF. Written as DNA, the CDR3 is TGTGCCAGCAGCCGCCGAGACAGGGACGAGCAGTACTTC.

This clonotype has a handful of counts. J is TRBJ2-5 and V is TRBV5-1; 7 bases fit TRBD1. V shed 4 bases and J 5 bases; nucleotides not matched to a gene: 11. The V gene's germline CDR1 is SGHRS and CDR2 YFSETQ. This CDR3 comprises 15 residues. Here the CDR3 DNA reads TGCGCCAGCAGCAAACAACAGACAGGGATGGAGACCCAGTACTTC. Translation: CASSKQQTGMETQYF.

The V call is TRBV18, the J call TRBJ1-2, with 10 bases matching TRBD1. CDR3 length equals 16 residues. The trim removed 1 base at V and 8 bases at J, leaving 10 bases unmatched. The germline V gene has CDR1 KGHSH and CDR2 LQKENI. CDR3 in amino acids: CASSPQPGQGTEGYTF. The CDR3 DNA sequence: TGTGCCAGCTCACCACAACCGGGACAGGGGACGGAAGGCTACACCTTC.

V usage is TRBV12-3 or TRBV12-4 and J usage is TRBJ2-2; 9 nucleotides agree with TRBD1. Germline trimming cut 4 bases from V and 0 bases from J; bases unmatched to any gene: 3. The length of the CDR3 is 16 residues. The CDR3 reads CASSSTGGPNTGELFF. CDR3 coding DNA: TGTGCCAGCAGTTCCACAGGGGGCCCGAACACCGGGGAGCTGTTTTTT.

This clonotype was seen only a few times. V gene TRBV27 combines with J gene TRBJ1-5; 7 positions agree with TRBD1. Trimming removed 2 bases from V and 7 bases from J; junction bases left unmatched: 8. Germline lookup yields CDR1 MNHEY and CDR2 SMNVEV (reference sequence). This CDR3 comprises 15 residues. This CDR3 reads CASSLLAQGKQPQHF. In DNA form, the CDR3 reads TGTGCCAGCAGTTTACTGGCACAGGGGAAGCAGCCCCAGCATTTT.

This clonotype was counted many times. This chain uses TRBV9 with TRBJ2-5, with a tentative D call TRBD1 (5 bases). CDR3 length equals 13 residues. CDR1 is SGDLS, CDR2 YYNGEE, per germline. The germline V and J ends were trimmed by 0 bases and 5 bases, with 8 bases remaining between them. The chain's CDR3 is CASSVGGTETQYF. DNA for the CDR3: TGTGCCAGCAGCGTAGGGGGCACGGAGACCCAGTACTTC.